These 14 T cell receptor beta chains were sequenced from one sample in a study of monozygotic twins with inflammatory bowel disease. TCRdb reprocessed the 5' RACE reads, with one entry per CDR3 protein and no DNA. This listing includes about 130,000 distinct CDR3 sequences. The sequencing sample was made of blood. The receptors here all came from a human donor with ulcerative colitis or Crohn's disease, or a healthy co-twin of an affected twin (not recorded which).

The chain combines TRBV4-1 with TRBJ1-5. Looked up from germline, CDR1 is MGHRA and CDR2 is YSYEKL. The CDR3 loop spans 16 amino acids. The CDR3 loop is CASSRIQGPSNQPQHF.

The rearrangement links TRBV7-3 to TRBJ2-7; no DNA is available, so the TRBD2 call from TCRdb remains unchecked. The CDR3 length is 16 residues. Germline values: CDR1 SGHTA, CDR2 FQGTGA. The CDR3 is CASSLVRTSGAYEQYF.

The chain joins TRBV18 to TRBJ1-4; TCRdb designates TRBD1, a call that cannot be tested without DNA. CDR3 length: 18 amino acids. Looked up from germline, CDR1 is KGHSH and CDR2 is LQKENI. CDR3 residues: CASSHRLMGQATNEKLFF.

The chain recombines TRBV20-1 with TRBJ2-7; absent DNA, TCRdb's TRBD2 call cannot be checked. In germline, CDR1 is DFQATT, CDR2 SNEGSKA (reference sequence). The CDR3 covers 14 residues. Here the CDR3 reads CSAGELAGGDEQYF.

Here the CDR3 reads CASSWGTPNTGELFF. The chain is built from TRBV5-1 and TRBJ2-2; the TCRdb D gene call, TRBD2, has no DNA to confirm it. In germline, CDR1 is SGHRS, CDR2 YFSETQ. CDR3 length: 15 amino acids.

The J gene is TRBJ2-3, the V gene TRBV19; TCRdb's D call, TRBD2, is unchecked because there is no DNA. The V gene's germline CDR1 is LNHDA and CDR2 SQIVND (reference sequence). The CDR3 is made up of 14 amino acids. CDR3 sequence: CASNPGGFTDTQYF. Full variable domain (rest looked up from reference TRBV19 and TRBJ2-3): DGGITQSPKYLFRKEGQNVTLSCEQNLNHDAMYWYRQDPGQGLRLIYYSQIVNDFQKGDIAEGYSVSREKKESFPLTVTSAQKNPTAFYLCASNPGGFTDTQYFGPGTRLTVL.

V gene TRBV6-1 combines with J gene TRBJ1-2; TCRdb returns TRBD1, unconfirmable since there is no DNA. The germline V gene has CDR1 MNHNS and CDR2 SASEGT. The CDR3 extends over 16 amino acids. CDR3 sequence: CASSPHRDSHNYGYTF.

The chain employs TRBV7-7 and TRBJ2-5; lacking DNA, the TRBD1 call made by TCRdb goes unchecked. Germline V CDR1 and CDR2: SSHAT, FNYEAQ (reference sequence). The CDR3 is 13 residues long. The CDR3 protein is CASSSDREETQYF. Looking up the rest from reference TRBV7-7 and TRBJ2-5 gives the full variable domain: GAGVSQSPRYKVTKRGQDVTLRCDPISSHATLYWYQQALGQGPEFLTYFNYEAQPDKSGLPSDRFSAERPEGSISTLTIQRTEQRDSAMYRCASSSDREETQYFGPGTRLLVL.

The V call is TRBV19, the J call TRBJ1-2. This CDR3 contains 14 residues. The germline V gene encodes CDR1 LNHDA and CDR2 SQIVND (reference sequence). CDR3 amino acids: CASSIRGSVYGYTF.

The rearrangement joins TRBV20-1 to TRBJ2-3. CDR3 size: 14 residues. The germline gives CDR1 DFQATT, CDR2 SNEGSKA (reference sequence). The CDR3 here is CSARVQEPTDTQYF.

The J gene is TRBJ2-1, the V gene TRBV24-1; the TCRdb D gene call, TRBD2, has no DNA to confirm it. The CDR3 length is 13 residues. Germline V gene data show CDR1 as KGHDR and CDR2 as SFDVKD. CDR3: CATKGLGDNEQFF.

The CDR3 loop reads CASSFASPPNEQFF. The V and J genes are TRBV5-1 and TRBJ2-1; lacking DNA, the TRBD2 call made by TCRdb goes unchecked. CDR1 SGHRS and CDR2 YFSETQ come from the germline V gene. CDR3 length: 14 residues.

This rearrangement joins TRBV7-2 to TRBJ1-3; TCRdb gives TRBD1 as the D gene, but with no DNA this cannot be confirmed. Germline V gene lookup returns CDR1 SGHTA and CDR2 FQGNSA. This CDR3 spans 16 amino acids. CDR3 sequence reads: CASSLGGTGAGNTIYF.

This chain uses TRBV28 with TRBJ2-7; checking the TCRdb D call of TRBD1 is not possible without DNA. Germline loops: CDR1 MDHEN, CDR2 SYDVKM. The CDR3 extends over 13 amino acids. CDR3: CASSPLGPVEQYF.